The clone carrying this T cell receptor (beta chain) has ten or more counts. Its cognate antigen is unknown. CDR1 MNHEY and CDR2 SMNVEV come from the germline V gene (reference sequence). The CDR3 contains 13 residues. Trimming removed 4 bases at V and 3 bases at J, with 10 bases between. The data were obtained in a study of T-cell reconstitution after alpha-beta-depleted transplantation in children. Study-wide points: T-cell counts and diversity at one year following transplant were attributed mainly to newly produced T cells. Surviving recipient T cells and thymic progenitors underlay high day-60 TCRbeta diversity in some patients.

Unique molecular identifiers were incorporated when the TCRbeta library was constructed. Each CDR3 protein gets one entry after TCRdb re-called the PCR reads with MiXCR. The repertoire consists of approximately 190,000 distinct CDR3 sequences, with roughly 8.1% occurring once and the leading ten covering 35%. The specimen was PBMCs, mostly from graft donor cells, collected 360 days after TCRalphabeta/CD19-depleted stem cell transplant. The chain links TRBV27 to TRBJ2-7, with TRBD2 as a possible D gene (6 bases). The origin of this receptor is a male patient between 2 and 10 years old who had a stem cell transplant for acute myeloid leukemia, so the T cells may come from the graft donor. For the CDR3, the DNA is TGTGCCAGCAGTTCTGACGGGGGCTACGAGCAGTACGTC. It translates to CASSSDGGYEQYV.